The TCR beta chain under discussion was sequenced for a study of cytomegalovirus exposure and HLA in healthy donors. In regard to this clone: Its target is not known.

The CDR3 length is 13 residues. The V gene end was trimmed by 3 bases and the J gene end by 3 bases; junction bases not matched to a gene: 1. Germline V lookup: CDR1 LNHDA, CDR2 SQIVND (reference sequence). This PCR relied on a set of 60 Vbeta primers and 13 Jbeta primers. The repertoire was sequenced with immunoSEQ multiplex PCR; TCRdb's copy has only in-frame clones and lacks some. The profile covers roughly 120,000 clones, with 75% to 85% appearing a single time and 3.5% to 5% taken by the ten largest. Overall study findings and caveats: Cytomegalovirus status was reportedly diagnosed by the classifier with high sensitivity and specificity. The authors excluded some V segments, including TRBV6-2 and TRBV6-3, as indistinguishable.

The receptor comes from a man aged 25 to 45 in good health and CMV-seropositive. This chain uses TRBV19 with TRBJ1-2, with 7 bases identical to TRBD1. The specimen sequenced was PBMCs. CDR3 bases: TGTGCCAGTAGTATTACAGGGGACTATGGCTACACCTTC. This sequence encodes CASSITGDYGYTF.